The clone carrying this T cell receptor (beta chain) has a handful of counts. Trimming shortened V by 4 bases and J by 5 bases, and 9 bases separated the two germline ends. CDR1 and CDR2 from the germline V gene are ENHRY and SYGVKD. The CDR3 sequence is 13 residues long. MiXCR, run by TCRdb on the 5' RACE reads, gives a single entry per CDR3 protein. The sample has 1.5 million to 2 million distinct CDR3 sequences, roughly a third seen once. This sample was taken from a study of identical twins. The sequence was obtained from a newborn girl in good health. The J gene is TRBJ1-5, the V gene TRBV10-3; D uncertain. The material sequenced was cord blood. Here the CDR3 reads CAISGSSYQPQHF. Here the CDR3 DNA reads TGTGCCATCAGTGGCAGCTCGTATCAGCCCCAGCATTTT.